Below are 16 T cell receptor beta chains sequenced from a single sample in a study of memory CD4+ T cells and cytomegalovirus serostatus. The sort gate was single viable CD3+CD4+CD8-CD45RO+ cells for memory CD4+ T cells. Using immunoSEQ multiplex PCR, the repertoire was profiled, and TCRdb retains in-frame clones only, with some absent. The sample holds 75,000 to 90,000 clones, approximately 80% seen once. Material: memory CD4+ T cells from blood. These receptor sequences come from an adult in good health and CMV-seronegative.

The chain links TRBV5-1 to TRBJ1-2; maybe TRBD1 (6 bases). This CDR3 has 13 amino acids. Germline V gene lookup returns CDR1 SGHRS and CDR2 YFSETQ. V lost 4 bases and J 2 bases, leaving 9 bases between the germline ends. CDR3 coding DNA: TGCGCCAGCAGCGTAGGACAGAACTATGGCTACACCTTC. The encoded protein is CASSVGQNYGYTF.

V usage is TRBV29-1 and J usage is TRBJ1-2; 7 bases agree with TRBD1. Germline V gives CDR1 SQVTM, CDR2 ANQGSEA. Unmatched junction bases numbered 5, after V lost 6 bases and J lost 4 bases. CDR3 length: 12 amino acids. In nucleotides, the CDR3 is TGCAGCGTCGCACAGGGGTTCTATGGCTACACCTTC. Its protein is CSVAQGFYGYTF.

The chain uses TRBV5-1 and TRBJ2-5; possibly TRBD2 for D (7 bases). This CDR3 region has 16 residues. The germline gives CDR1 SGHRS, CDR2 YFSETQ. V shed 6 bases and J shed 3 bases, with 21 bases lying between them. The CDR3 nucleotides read TGCGCCAGCAACAAGAGGGGTAGAGGGGGGGAAGAGACCCAGTACTTC. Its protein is CASNKRGRGGEETQYF.

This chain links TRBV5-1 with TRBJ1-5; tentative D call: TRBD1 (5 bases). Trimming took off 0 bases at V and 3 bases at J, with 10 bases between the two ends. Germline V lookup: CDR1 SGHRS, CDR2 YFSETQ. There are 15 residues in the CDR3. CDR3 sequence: CASSLAAGNNQPQHF. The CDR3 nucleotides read TGCGCCAGCAGCTTGGCCGCAGGGAACAATCAGCCCCAGCATTTT. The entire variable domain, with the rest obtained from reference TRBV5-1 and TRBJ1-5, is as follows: KAGVTQTPRYLIKTRGQQVTLSCSPISGHRSVSWYQQTPGQGLQFLFEYFSETQRNKGNFPGRFSGRQFSNSRSEMNVSTLELGDSALYLCASSLAAGNNQPQHFGDGTRLSIL.

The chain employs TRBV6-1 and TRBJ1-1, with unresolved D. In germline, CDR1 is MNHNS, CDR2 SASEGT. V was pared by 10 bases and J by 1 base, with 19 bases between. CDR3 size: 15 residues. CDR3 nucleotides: TGTGCCACCTCCCGGGGATCGGGCACGAACACTGAAGCTTTCTTT. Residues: CATSRGSGTNTEAFF.

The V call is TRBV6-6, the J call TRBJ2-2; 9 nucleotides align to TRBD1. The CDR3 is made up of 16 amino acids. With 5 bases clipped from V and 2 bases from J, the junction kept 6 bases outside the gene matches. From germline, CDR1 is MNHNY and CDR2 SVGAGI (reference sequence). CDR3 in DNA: TGTGCCAGCAGTACGGGACAGGGAACCAACACCGGGGAGCTGTTTTTT. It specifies CASSTGQGTNTGELFF.

The CDR3 reads CASSGLAGGRETQYF. In nucleotides, the CDR3 is TGTGCCAGCAGTGGACTAGCGGGGGGCCGAGAGACCCAGTACTTC. The chain couples TRBV9 to TRBJ2-5; 14 nucleotides agree with TRBD2. Trimming at V came to 5 bases and at J to 4 bases, leaving 4 bases not matched to a gene. The CDR3 extends over 15 amino acids. Germline loops: CDR1 SGDLS, CDR2 YYNGEE.

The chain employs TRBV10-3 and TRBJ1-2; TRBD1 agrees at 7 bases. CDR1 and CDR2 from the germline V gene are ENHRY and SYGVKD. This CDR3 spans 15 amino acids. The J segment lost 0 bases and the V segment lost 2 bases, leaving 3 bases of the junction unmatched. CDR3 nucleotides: TGTGCCATCAGTGAGCCAGGGGGTACTAACTATGGCTACACCTTC. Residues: CAISEPGGTNYGYTF.

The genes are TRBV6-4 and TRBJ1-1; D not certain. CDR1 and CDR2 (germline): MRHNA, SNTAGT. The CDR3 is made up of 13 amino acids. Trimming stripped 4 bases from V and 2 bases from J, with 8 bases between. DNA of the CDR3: TGTGCCAGCAGTGTAGAGGGAAACACTGAAGCTTTCTTT. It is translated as CASSVEGNTEAFF.

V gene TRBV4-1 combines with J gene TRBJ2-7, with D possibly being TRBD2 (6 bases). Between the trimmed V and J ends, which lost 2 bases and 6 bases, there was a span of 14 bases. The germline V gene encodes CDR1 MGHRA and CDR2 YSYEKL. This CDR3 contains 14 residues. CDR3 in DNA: TGCGCCAGCAGCCAATTTGGACTAACGGGCGAGCAGTACTTC. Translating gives CASSQFGLTGEQYF.

The CDR3 here is CASSLTTGVEQFF. The CDR3 bases are TGTGCCAGCTCACTAACTACGGGGGTCGAGCAGTTCTTC. The chain has TRBV18 and TRBJ2-1; D is perhaps TRBD2 (6 bases). Looked up from germline, CDR1 is KGHSH and CDR2 is LQKENI. This CDR3 comprises 13 residues. Trimming stripped 4 bases from V and 10 bases from J, with 14 bases between.

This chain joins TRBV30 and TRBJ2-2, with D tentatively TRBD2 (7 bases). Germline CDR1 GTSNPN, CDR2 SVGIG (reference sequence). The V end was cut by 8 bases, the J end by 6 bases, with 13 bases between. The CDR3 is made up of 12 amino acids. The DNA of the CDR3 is TGTGCCCGGGGGGCAGCATCCGGGGAGCTGTTTTTT. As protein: CARGAASGELFF.

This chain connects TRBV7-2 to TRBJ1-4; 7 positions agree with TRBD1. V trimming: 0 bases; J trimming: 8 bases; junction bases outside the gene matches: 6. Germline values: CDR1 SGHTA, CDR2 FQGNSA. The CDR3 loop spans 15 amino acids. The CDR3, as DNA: TGTGCCAGCAGCTTAGCCCAGGGGGGACGGGAAAAACTGTTTTTT. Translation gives CASSLAQGGREKLFF.

The CDR3 spells CASSTGRLGNQPQHF. The CDR3 DNA sequence: TGTGCCAGCAGTACAGGGAGGCTGGGCAATCAGCCCCAGCATTTT. This chain links TRBV28 with TRBJ1-5; the D gene is possibly TRBD1 (6 bases). Between the trimmed V and J ends, which lost 5 bases and 2 bases, there was a span of 13 bases. The CDR3 has 15 residues. Per the germline V gene, CDR1 is MDHEN and CDR2 is SYDVKM.

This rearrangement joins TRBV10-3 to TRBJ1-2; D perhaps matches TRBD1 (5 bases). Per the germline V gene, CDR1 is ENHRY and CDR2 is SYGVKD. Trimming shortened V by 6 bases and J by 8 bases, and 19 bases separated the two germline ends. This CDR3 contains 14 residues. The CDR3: CAISEVGGAKGYTF. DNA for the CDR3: TGTGCCATCAGCGAGGTGGGAGGGGCGAAAGGCTACACCTTC.

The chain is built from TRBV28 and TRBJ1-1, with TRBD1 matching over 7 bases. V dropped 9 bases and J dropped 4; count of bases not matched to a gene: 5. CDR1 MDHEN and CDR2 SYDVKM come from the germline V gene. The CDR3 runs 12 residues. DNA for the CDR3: TGTGCCAGTTACAGGGGAAGCACTGAAGCTTTCTTT. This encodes CASYRGSTEAFF.